Shown below are 26 T cell receptor beta chains from a single sample sequenced in a study of T cell repertoires in cytomegalovirus infection. TCRdb called the reads again in MiXCR, with one record for every CDR3 protein. The data contain some 400,000 distinct CDR3 sequences, approximately 33% of them seen just once; the ten biggest clones take up approximately 14%. Material for sequencing was PBMCs. The receptors here all came from a human donor in good health (CMV status not recorded). Some clones in this sample may be carry-over from other donors' samples.

This clonotype turned up a few times. This chain links TRBV19 with TRBJ2-1; 7 bases fit TRBD2. V lost 3 bases, J lost 4 bases, and 6 bases stayed unmatched. Per the germline V gene, CDR1 is LNHDA and CDR2 is SQIVND (reference sequence). The CDR3 covers 15 residues. CDR3: CASSMASGDYNEQFF. Written as DNA, the CDR3 is TGTGCCAGTAGTATGGCTAGCGGTGATTACAATGAGCAGTTCTTC.

The chain uses TRBV11-2 and TRBJ2-3, with D perhaps being TRBD1 or TRBD2 (5 bases each). This CDR3 has 16 residues. Germline CDR1 SGHAT, CDR2 FQNNGV. Trimming cost V 5 bases and J 7 bases, with 22 bases left between them. The CDR3 here is CASSPLWGTSYHTQYF. The CDR3, as DNA: TGTGCCAGCAGCCCCCTGTGGGGGACGTCTTATCATACGCAGTATTTT.

The chain combines TRBV6-1 with TRBJ1-1; D is possibly TRBD1 (6 bases). This CDR3 is 13 amino acids long. Germline values: CDR1 MNHNS, CDR2 SASEGT. The V end lost 6 bases, the J end lost 7 bases, and 15 bases lay between the germline ends. CDR3 in amino acids: CASSPMGAREAFF. The CDR3 DNA reads as TGTGCCAGCAGCCCAATGGGGGCTCGTGAAGCTTTCTTT.

This clonotype has a handful of counts. The J gene is TRBJ2-7, the V gene TRBV7-3; TRBD2 might be the D (5 bases). There are 16 residues in the CDR3. The germline CDR1 and CDR2 sequences are SGHTA and FQGTGA. V was cut by 3 bases and J by 4 bases, with 19 bases left in between. This CDR3 reads CASSFLTRVPEYEQYF. For the CDR3, the DNA is TGTGCCAGCAGCTTCCTCACGAGGGTCCCCGAATACGAGCAGTACTTC.

The CDR3 bases are TGTGCCAGCAGCCTCCCCGGGCTTAAAGAGACCCAGTACTTC. Its protein is CASSLPGLKETQYF. V is TRBV7-6 and J is TRBJ2-5; no clear D. The CDR3 contains 14 residues. Germline V CDR1 and CDR2: SGHVS, FNYEAQ. V was trimmed by 5 bases and J by 3 bases, leaving 13 bases between them.

The chain recombines TRBV12-3 or TRBV12-4 with TRBJ2-2; D not certain. The V end was cut by 8 bases, the J end by 5 bases, with 9 bases between. The CDR3 spans 12 residues. The CDR3 DNA reads as TGTGCCAGCTCTAAACAGACCGGGGAGCTGTTTTTT. The encoded protein is CASSKQTGELFF.

This chain uses TRBV4-2 with TRBJ1-6, with TRBD1 matching over 8 bases. Trimming took 0 bases from V and 10 from J; bases not matched to a gene: 14. Germline values: CDR1 LGHNA, CDR2 YNFKEQ. The CDR3 is made up of 18 amino acids. The CDR3: CASSQDKARGLRESPLHF. CDR3 sequence (DNA): TGTGCCAGCAGCCAAGATAAGGCCAGGGGGCTTCGGGAATCACCCCTCCACTTT.

The chain employs TRBV5-6 and TRBJ1-2, with D hard to call. This CDR3 is built from 11 residues. Germline V gene lookup returns CDR1 SGHDT and CDR2 YYEEEE. Between the trimmed V and J ends, which lost 3 bases and 6 bases, there was a span of 6 bases. The CDR3 reads CASSWKDGYTF. Written as DNA, the CDR3 is TGTGCCAGCAGCTGGAAGGATGGCTACACCTTC.

The chain uses TRBV11-2 and TRBJ1-4; D ambiguous. V dropped 0 bases and J dropped 0 bases, with 14 bases sitting between them. Germline-derived CDR1 and CDR2 are SGHAT and FQNNGV. CDR3 length equals 18 residues. The CDR3 reads CASSLEYKSKATNEKLFF. Here the CDR3 DNA reads TGTGCCAGCAGCTTAGAATACAAGTCGAAAGCAACTAATGAAAAACTGTTTTTT. Combining the CDR3 with reference TRBV11-2 and TRBJ1-4 gives the whole variable domain EAGVAQSPRYKIIEKRQSVAFWCNPISGHATLYWYQQILGQGPKLLIQFQNNGVVDDSQLPKDRFSAERLKGVDSTLKIQPAKLEDSAVYLCASSLEYKSKATNEKLFFGSGTQLSVL.

In regard to this clonotype: A single base separates this from a much larger clone, so it may be a read error. The chain employs TRBV7-2 and TRBJ2-1, with a weak D call TRBD1 (6 bases). Germline V lookup: CDR1 SGHTA, CDR2 FQGNSA. The CDR3 totals 18 residues. CDR3 sequence: CASSLTRQGTSSYSEQFF. The CDR3 bases are TGTGCCAGCAGCTTAACCCGCCAGGGGACGAGCTCCTACAGTGAGCAGTTCTTC. The complete variable domain, with remaining parts taken from reference TRBV7-2 and TRBJ2-1, reads GAGVSQSPSNKVTEKGKDVELRCDPISGHTALYWYRQSLGQGLEFLIYFQGNSAPDKSGLPSDRFSAERTGGSVSTLTIQRTQQEDSAVYLCASSLTRQGTSSYSEQFFGPGTRLTVL.

V is TRBV5-6 and J is TRBJ2-7; 9 nucleotides match TRBD2. This CDR3 is 14 amino acids long. Germline CDR1 SGHDT, CDR2 YYEEEE. With 1 base clipped from V and 6 bases from J, the junction kept 5 bases outside the gene matches. The CDR3 DNA is TGTGCCAGCAGCTTGACGACTAGCGGAAGCGAGCAGTACTTC. Translated: CASSLTTSGSEQYF.

This clonotype was seen ten or more times. J is TRBJ2-3 and V is TRBV27, with D uncertain. The germline V and J ends were trimmed by 7 bases and 0 bases, with 8 bases remaining between them. The germline V gene has CDR1 MNHEY and CDR2 SMNVEV (reference sequence). The CDR3 loop spans 13 amino acids. CDR3 protein: CASKRSSTDTQYF. Here the CDR3 DNA reads TGTGCCAGCAAACGTTCTAGCACAGATACGCAGTATTTT.

V gene TRBV18 combines with J gene TRBJ1-2; 9 bases are shared with TRBD1. Germline CDR1 is KGHSH and CDR2 is LQKENI. The CDR3 totals 14 residues. Losses at the gene ends were 6 bases for V and 8 bases for J; bases not matched to a gene: 10. The CDR3 is CASSLVDRGGGYTF. CDR3 nucleotides: TGTGCCAGCTCCCTCGTGGACAGGGGTGGCGGCTACACCTTC.

The J gene is TRBJ1-3, the V gene TRBV2; D gene uncertain. The CDR3 totals 12 residues. Germline CDR1 and CDR2: SNHLY and FYNNEI. Trimming stripped 5 bases from V and 4 bases from J, with 6 bases between. The CDR3 DNA follows: TGTGCCAGCAGTCTTCAGGGAAACACCATATATTTT. This sequence encodes CASSLQGNTIYF. Looking up the rest from reference TRBV2 and TRBJ1-3 gives the full variable domain: EPEVTQTPSHQVTQMGQEVILRCVPISNHLYFYWYRQILGQKVEFLVSFYNNEISEKSEIFDDQFSVERPDGSNFTLKIRSTKLEDSAMYFCASSLQGNTIYFGEGSWLTVV.

The rearrangement joins TRBV18 to TRBJ2-1, with 16 bases lining up with TRBD2. Trimming cost V 4 bases and J 2 bases; bases outside gene matches: 11. From germline, CDR1 is KGHSH and CDR2 LQKENI. CDR3 length: 20 amino acids. Written as DNA, the CDR3 is TGTGCCAGCTCACAATTACCGGGACTAGCGGGGGGGCCTCCCTACAATGAGCAGTTCTTC. Amino acids: CASSQLPGLAGGPPYNEQFF.

Remarks on this clonotype: In this CDR3 the conserved last residue, phenylalanine or tryptophan, is missing, so a read error is likely. The chain has TRBV7-8 and TRBJ2-6, with D perhaps TRBD2 (5 bases). This CDR3 has 17 residues. Germline lookup yields CDR1 SGHVS and CDR2 FQNEAQ. Trimming shortened V by 5 bases and J by 0 bases, and 14 bases separated the two germline ends. The CDR3 nucleotides are TGTGCCAGCAGCCCCCGTGGAGGATCCTCTGGGGCCAACGTCCTGACTTTA. Encoded protein: CASSPRGGSSGANVLTL.

Concerning this clonotype itself: At one end, the junction sequence differs from germline, possibly due to a read error. J is TRBJ2-3 and V is TRBV6-5; D is perhaps TRBD2 (6 bases). CDR1 and CDR2 from the germline V gene are MNHEY and SVGAGI. CDR3 length: 16 amino acids. The CDR3 bases are TGTGCCAACAGTTACTCGACTGGCGGGGACCCCCGGACGCAGTATTTT. This sequence encodes CANSYSTGGDPRTQYF.

This clonotype was detected many times. J is TRBJ2-7 and V is TRBV28; D may be TRBD1 or TRBD2 (6 bases each). Germline lookup yields CDR1 MDHEN and CDR2 SYDVKM. The CDR3 totals 14 residues. Trimming removed 3 bases at V and 1 base at J, with 10 bases between. CDR3 sequence: CASSLGGLSYEQYF. DNA of the CDR3: TGTGCCAGCAGTTTGGGGGGCTTATCCTACGAGCAGTACTTC.

In its sample, this clonotype was seen many times. The chain recombines TRBV25-1 with TRBJ1-4; TRBD1 agrees at 9 bases. Germline V lookup: CDR1 MGHDK, CDR2 SYGVNS. V lost 4 bases, J lost 6 bases, and 3 bases stayed unmatched. The CDR3 sequence is 14 residues long. The DNA for the CDR3 is TGTGCCAGCAGTGCGGGACAGGGCGATGAAAAACTGTTTTTT. Its protein is CASSAGQGDEKLFF.

The chain carries TRBV7-2 and TRBJ1-4; D call uncertain. CDR1 is SGHTA and CDR2 is FQGNSA in the germline V gene. CDR3 length: 12 amino acids. V dropped 5 bases and J dropped 10 bases, with 11 bases sitting between them. CDR3 DNA sequence: TGTGCCAGCAGCCCGAACCGTGGAAAACTGTTTTTT. It codes for CASSPNRGKLFF.

A few counts support this clonotype. The rearrangement joins TRBV7-3 to TRBJ2-3, with 8 bases aligning to TRBD1. CDR1 and CDR2 from the germline V gene are SGHTA and FQGTGA. The V and J ends lost 1 base and 0 bases, in that order; junction bases with no gene match: 3. The CDR3 contains 16 residues. The chain's CDR3 is CASSLIGTGSTDTQYF. The CDR3 nucleotides read TGTGCCAGCAGCTTAATAGGGACAGGCAGCACAGATACGCAGTATTTT.

Many counts were recorded for this clonotype. J is TRBJ2-7 and V is TRBV6-2 or TRBV6-3; 7 positions match TRBD2. The germline V gene encodes CDR1 MNHEY and CDR2 SVGEGT. This CDR3 spans 15 amino acids. J gave up 4 bases and V 2 bases, and 8 bases lay outside the gene matches. Here the CDR3 reads CASSYEQRGRYEQYF. In DNA, the CDR3 is TGTGCCAGCAGTTACGAACAGCGGGGAAGGTACGAGCAGTACTTC.

The gene calls are TRBV6-2 or TRBV6-3 and TRBJ1-2; weak D call: TRBD1 (6 bases). The germline V gene has CDR1 MNHEY and CDR2 SVGEGT. V dropped 8 bases and J dropped 0 bases, with 19 bases sitting between them. The CDR3 runs 16 residues. As DNA, the CDR3 is TGTGCCAGCCGCGGGTCTCGGGACATCTCTAACTATGGCTACACCTTC. Translation gives CASRGSRDISNYGYTF.

This clonotype was counted only a few times. The V gene is TRBV6-5, the J gene TRBJ1-5; TRBD1 might be the D (5 bases). This CDR3 has 14 residues. Deletions cut 0 bases from V and 6 bases from J, with 9 bases between. Germline CDR1 MNHEY, CDR2 SVGAGI. The CDR3 reads CASSYSTGGQPQHF. DNA for the CDR3: TGTGCCAGCAGTTACTCGACCGGGGGTCAGCCCCAGCATTTT.

In this sample, this clonotype turned up a few times. This rearrangement joins TRBV29-1 to TRBJ2-5; D remains unclear. V was trimmed by 2 bases and J by 0 bases, leaving 7 bases between them. Germline CDR1 and CDR2: SQVTM and ANQGSEA. The length of the CDR3 is 13 residues. CDR3 DNA sequence: TGCAGCGTTGAAACTCAGAACCAAGAGACCCAGTACTTC. Translation: CSVETQNQETQYF.

This clonotype was seen only a few times. The rearrangement links TRBV6-2 or TRBV6-3 to TRBJ2-7; the D is unclear. V was cut by 2 bases and J by 5 bases, with 7 bases left in between. CDR3 length equals 12 residues. The germline V gene has CDR1 MNHEY and CDR2 SVGEGT. Written as DNA, the CDR3 is TGTGCCAGCAGTTACGCTCTGGACGAGCAGTACTTC. It is translated as CASSYALDEQYF.